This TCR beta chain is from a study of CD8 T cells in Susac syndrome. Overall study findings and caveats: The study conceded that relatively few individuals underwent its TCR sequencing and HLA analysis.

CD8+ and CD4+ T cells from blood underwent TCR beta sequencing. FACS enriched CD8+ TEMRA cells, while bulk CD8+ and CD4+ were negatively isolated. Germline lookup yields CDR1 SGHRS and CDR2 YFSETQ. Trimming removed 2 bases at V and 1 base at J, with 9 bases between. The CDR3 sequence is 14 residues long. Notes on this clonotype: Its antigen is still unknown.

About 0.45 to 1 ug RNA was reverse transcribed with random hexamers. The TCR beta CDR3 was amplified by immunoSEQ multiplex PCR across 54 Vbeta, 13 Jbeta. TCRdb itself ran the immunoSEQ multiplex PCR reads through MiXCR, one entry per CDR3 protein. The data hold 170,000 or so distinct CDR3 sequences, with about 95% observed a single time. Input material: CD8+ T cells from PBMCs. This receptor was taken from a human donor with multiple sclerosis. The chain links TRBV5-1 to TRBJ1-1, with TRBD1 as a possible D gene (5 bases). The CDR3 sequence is CASSFRGQNTEAFF. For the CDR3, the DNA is TGCGCCAGCAGCTTTCGGGGCCAGAACACTGAAGCTTTCTTT.